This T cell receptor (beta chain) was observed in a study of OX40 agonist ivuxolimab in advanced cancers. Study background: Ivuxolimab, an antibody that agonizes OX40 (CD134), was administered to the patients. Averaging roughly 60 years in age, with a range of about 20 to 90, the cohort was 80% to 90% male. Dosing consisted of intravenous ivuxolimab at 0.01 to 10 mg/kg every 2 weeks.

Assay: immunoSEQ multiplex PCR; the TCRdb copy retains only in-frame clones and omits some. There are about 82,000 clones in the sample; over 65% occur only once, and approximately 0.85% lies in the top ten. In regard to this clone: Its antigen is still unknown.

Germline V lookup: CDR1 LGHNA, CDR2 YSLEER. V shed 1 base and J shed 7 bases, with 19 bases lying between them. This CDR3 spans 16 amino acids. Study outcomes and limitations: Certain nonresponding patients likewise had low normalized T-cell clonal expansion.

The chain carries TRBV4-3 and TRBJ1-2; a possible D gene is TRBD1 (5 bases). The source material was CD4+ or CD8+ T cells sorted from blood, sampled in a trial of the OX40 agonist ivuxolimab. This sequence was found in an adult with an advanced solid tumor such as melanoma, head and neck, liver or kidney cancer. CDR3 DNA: TGCGCCAGCAGCCAAGTTGAAGGGCTGGGGGAGTCTGGCTACACCTTC. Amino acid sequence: CASSQVEGLGESGYTF.